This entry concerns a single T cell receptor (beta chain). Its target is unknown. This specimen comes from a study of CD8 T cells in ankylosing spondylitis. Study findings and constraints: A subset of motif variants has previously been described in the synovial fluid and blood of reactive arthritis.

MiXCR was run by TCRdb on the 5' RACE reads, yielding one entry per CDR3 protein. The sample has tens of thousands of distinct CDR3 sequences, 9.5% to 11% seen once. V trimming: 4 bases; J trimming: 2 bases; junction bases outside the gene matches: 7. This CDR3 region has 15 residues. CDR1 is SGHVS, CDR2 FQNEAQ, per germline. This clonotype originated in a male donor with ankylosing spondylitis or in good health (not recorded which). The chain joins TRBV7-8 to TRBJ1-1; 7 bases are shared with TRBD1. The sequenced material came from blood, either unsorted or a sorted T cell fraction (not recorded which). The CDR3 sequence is CASSSWTGRNTEAFF. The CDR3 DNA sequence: TGTGCCAGCAGCTCCTGGACAGGCCGTAACACTGAAGCTTTCTTT. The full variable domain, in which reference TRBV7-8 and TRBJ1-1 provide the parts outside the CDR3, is GAGVSQSPRYKVAKRGQDVALRCDPISGHVSLFWYQQALGQGPEFLTYFQNEAQLDKSGLPSDRFFAERPEGSVSTLKIQRTQQEDSAVYLCASSSWTGRNTEAFFGQGTRLTVV.